This T cell receptor beta chain came from a study of PD-L1 blockade in urothelial cancer (dated by TCRdb to about 2017). For context, the study as a whole: Therapy was started at some point between 2012 and 2014 for all patients, and atezolizumab 1,200 mg was administered intravenously every 3 weeks. Durable clinical benefit was achieved by nine patients but not by the remaining 20. Blood samples yielded a median of around 140,000 T cells and more than 80,000 unique TCRs, with median clonality around 0.083. Whole exome sequencing and RNA sequencing of pretreatment tumors were performed alongside TCR sequencing in the same patients. Pretreatment tumor samples, along with matched peripheral blood collected serially before and after atezolizumab treatment, underwent TCR sequencing. Blood samples were analyzed at two time points: 3 weeks after treatment start (second dose) and 6 weeks after treatment start. Patients had an ECOG performance status of 0 or 1 and had received between 0 and 3 prior chemotherapy regimens. Durable clinical benefit meant progression-free survival longer than 6 months, and TCR features were also tested against progression-free and overall survival. Somatic, immune and clinical correlates of response to PD-L1 blockade with atezolizumab in urothelial cancer were the focus of an exploratory multi-omic analysis. About 85% of the roughly 30 patients were males with bladder-origin urothelial cancer, and 18 of 29 reported a prior smoking history. Under 30 patients had pretreatment blood TCR-seq, approximately 24 had at least one posttreatment blood collection, and approximately 24 had tumor TCR-seq.

A cohort of 25 to 35 patients with locally advanced or metastatic urothelial carcinoma, treated at Memorial Sloan Kettering on a trial protocol, was included. Peripheral blood mononuclear cells were collected from each patient pretreatment and during treatment, giving between 1 and 8 total time points per patient. The Qiagen DNeasy Blood extraction kit was used to purify genomic DNA from total PBMCs and from tumor samples. PBMCs were collected pretreatment and during treatment, and were isolated and stored as previously described. To estimate absolute template abundance from read counts, synthetic TCR analog templates were spiked into each PCR. Using the immunoSEQ assay, TCRbeta CDR3 regions were amplified from genomic DNA with bias-controlled V and J gene primers. Sequencing of rearranged TCRbeta segments was done at approximately 20X coverage. Per the source publication's procedure: Clustering was used to correct sequencing errors, and CDR3s were annotated against IMGT to assign V, D and J genes. Only productive TCRbeta rearrangements were used in downstream analyses, excluding out-of-frame or stop-codon sequences. Clonality was calculated as one minus the Shannon entropy normalized by the log of the number of unique productive sequences. Clones differing between time points or between blood and tumor were identified by Fisher's exact test with Benjamini-Hochberg correction at adjusted p below 0.01. TCRdb carries this immuneACCESS record with in-frame sequences only. Its versions omit some clonotypes, under half of them owing to an unresolved V gene in the studies checked, with the rest unexplained. The D gene and trimming were derived from the DNA, and the V and J assignments and clone size from that table. The sample yields some 42,000 clones; more than 75% were counted once. The top ten constitute roughly 2.7% of the sample.

Details on this clone: There is no known antigen for this receptor. Base qualities are not at hand, and no much larger clone is one base apart.

Broader findings and caveats from the paper: Among patients with durable benefit, tumor-associated TCR clones showed greater expansion in peripheral blood 3 weeks after treatment started (n ≈ 22, p = 0.022). A pretreatment peripheral blood TCR clonality below the median was linked to improved progression-free and overall survival. Because the sample size was small (n of about 29) and many exploratory analyses were performed, the results are intended to be hypothesis-generating.

The input for sequencing was PBMCs, taken around atezolizumab (anti-PD-L1) treatment. The sequence came from an older man with urothelial cancer.

The nucleotides read TGCAGCGTGACACAACAGGGGATGGCTAATGAAAAACTGTTTTTT. It translates as CSVTQQGMANEKLFF. In this chain, TRBV29-1 is recombined with TRBJ1-4; 7 junctional bases match TRBD1. Including cysteine and phenylalanine, the CDR3 has 15 amino acids. CDR3 DNA is the only sequence kept; it has 45 bases, read in frame from the first base. Taken from the germline V gene, the CDR1 and CDR2 loops are SQVTM and ANQGSEA. After removal of 6 bases from V and 3 bases from J, the junction retains 10 bases not matched to a gene.